The 22 T cell receptor beta chains in this list originate from one sample, sequenced in a study of tumor-infiltrating lymphocytes in localized non-small cell lung cancer. Using immunoSEQ multiplex PCR, the repertoire was profiled, and TCRdb retains in-frame clones only, with some absent. The repertoire has around 15,000 clones, 75% to 85% of them found once; the top ten carry 10%. Sequencing was performed on uninvolved lung tissue not adjacent to the tumor. The receptor set was obtained from a human donor with non-small cell lung cancer.

The V gene is TRBV2, the J gene TRBJ1-5, with 7 bases aligning to TRBD1. From germline, CDR1 is SNHLY and CDR2 FYNNEI. This CDR3 spans 18 amino acids. V shed 5 bases, J shed 3 bases, and the junction held 16 bases outside the gene matches. The CDR3 reads CASSWGPGTANVNQPQHF. The CDR3 nucleotides read TGTGCCAGCAGTTGGGGCCCCGGGACAGCAAACGTCAATCAGCCCCAGCATTTT. Full variable domain (rest looked up from reference TRBV2 and TRBJ1-5): EPEVTQTPSHQVTQMGQEVILRCVPISNHLYFYWYRQILGQKVEFLVSFYNNEISEKSEIFDDQFSVERPDGSNFTLKIRSTKLEDSAMYFCASSWGPGTANVNQPQHFGDGTRLSIL.

The chain has TRBV15 and TRBJ2-6; no clear D gene. V lost 6 bases, J lost 0 bases, and 18 bases lay in between. This CDR3 has 18 residues. The germline gives CDR1 LNHNV, CDR2 YYDKDF (reference sequence). The CDR3 loop reads CATRETEKPFSGANVLTF. The CDR3 bases are TGTGCCACCAGAGAAACAGAGAAACCTTTCTCTGGGGCCAACGTCCTGACTTTC.

CDR3 bases: TGTGCCAGCAGGCCATGGGCCCCAGGGGGCAATGAGCAGTTCTTC. Translated, it gives CASRPWAPGGNEQFF. This chain joins TRBV6-5 and TRBJ2-1; TRBD1 matches 7 bases. This CDR3 is 15 amino acids long. With 6 bases clipped from V and 6 bases from J, the junction kept 11 bases outside the gene matches. Germline V gene data show CDR1 as MNHEY and CDR2 as SVGAGI.

This chain connects TRBV5-1 to TRBJ1-1, with 8 bases matching TRBD1. The J segment lost 4 bases and the V segment lost 0 bases, leaving 8 bases of the junction unmatched. The length of the CDR3 is 16 residues. Germline CDR1 SGHRS, CDR2 YFSETQ. The chain's CDR3 is CASSLGQGWRSTEAFF. The CDR3 DNA follows: TGCGCCAGCAGCTTGGGACAGGGGTGGAGAAGCACTGAAGCTTTCTTT.

This clone was seen only once. J is TRBJ2-5 and V is TRBV4-1, with 10 bases matching TRBD2. The J call may be faulty, since TRBJ2-7 better matches the DNA end. CDR1 is MGHRA and CDR2 is YSYEKL in the germline V gene. The CDR3 loop spans 18 amino acids. CDR3 protein: CASSQVGLSGRSSYEQYF. Written as DNA, the CDR3 is TGCGCCAGCAGCCAAGTCGGCCTTAGCGGGAGGAGCTCCTACGAGCAGTACTTC.

The V call is TRBV11-3, the J call TRBJ2-5, with D perhaps being TRBD1 or TRBD2 (6 bases each). The CDR3 consists of 14 residues. Germline CDR1 and CDR2: SGHNT and YENEEA. Trimming cost V 8 bases and J 5 bases, with 18 bases left between them. Here the CDR3 DNA reads TGTGCCAGCGCGTCCGGGGGCGCGGAGGAGACCCAGTACTTC. It is translated as CASASGGAEETQYF.

In DNA form, the CDR3 reads TGTGCCAGCAGCTTTGGAGTCGGGGATTACAATGAGCAGTTCTTC. Its protein is CASSFGVGDYNEQFF. The chain joins TRBV7-2 to TRBJ2-1, with D perhaps TRBD2 (5 bases). Germline CDR1 reads SGHTA; CDR2 reads FQGNSA. The germline V and J ends were trimmed by 3 bases and 4 bases, with 13 bases remaining between them. This CDR3 spans 15 amino acids.

This clone was seen more than once but under ten times. The J gene is TRBJ2-5, the V gene TRBV27; TRBD2 might be the D (5 bases). The CDR3 extends over 14 amino acids. CDR1 and CDR2 (germline): MNHEY, SMNVEV (reference sequence). Between the trimmed V and J ends, which lost 5 bases and 5 bases, there was a span of 15 bases. Here the CDR3 reads CASSPSKRGETQYF. The CDR3 nucleotides are TGTGCCAGCAGTCCATCAAAGCGAGGGGAGACCCAGTACTTC.

The V and J genes are TRBV28 and TRBJ2-7; no clear D gene. CDR3 length: 14 amino acids. In germline, CDR1 is MDHEN, CDR2 SYDVKM. The ends were cut back, 2 bases at V and 3 bases at J, with 11 bases in the middle. CDR3 loop: CASSLVLPSYEQYF. The CDR3 nucleotides are TGTGCCAGCAGTTTAGTCCTACCCAGCTACGAGCAGTACTTC.

This rearrangement joins TRBV2 to TRBJ1-5, with D possibly being TRBD1 (5 bases). The CDR3 runs 15 residues. The V end lost 7 bases, the J end lost 7 bases, and 20 bases lay between the germline ends. Germline V gives CDR1 SNHLY, CDR2 FYNNEI. The CDR3 reads CASKRDSRPEQPQHF. CDR3 bases: TGTGCCAGCAAAAGGGACTCTAGGCCCGAACAGCCCCAGCATTTT.

This clone came up once. V gene TRBV19 combines with J gene TRBJ2-1; 15 bases line up with TRBD2. The junction had 9 bases not matched to a gene; V was cut back by 3 bases and J by 3 bases. CDR3 length: 19 amino acids. Germline CDR1 reads LNHDA; CDR2 reads SQIVND (reference sequence). CDR3 sequence reads: CASSIKGTSGRSNYNEQFF. The DNA of the CDR3 is TGTGCCAGTAGTATTAAAGGGACTAGCGGGAGGTCCAACTACAATGAGCAGTTCTTC.

This chain joins TRBV5-1 and TRBJ2-7, with D tentatively TRBD2 (6 bases). V lost 5 bases and J lost 3, with 18 bases in between. The CDR3 sequence is 15 residues long. CDR1 is SGHRS, CDR2 YFSETQ, per germline. This chain's CDR3 is CASSSTPSVGYEQYF. The CDR3 bases are TGCGCCAGCAGTTCAACCCCTAGCGTGGGCTACGAGCAGTACTTC.

The chain recombines TRBV6-4 with TRBJ2-2; 7 nucleotides agree with TRBD1. Trimming took 6 bases from V and 3 from J; bases not matched to a gene: 13. The CDR3 totals 17 residues. From germline, CDR1 is MRHNA and CDR2 SNTAGT. This chain's CDR3 is CASSPIETGRDTGELFF. Here the CDR3 DNA reads TGTGCCAGCAGCCCAATAGAGACAGGGCGGGACACCGGGGAGCTGTTTTTT.

The CDR3 sequence: CASSVTSGSADTQYF. CDR3 nucleotide sequence: TGTGCCAGCAGCGTAACTAGCGGGAGTGCAGATACGCAGTATTTT. This sequence joins TRBV6-4 and TRBJ2-3; 11 positions agree with TRBD2. The CDR3 extends over 15 amino acids. J lost 4 bases, V lost 6 bases, and 6 bases had no gene match. Per germline, CDR1 MRHNA and CDR2 SNTAGT.

This clone was counted a single time. The CDR3 DNA reads as TGTGCCAGCAGTGAATACAGGACGGCCTCCTACGAGCAGTACTTC. Amino acid sequence: CASSEYRTASYEQYF. The gene calls are TRBV6-1 and TRBJ2-7; D possibly corresponds to TRBD1 (5 bases). V was trimmed by 2 bases and J by 0 bases, leaving 11 bases between them. The CDR3 runs 15 residues. Germline CDR1 reads MNHNS; CDR2 reads SASEGT.

Sample share makes this clone medium-sized. Other DNA sequences in the sample encode the same CDR3. The rearrangement links TRBV10-1 to TRBJ1-1, with D possibly matching TRBD1 (5 bases). Germline CDR1 WNHNN, CDR2 SYGVQD (reference sequence). V was shortened by 5 bases and J by 6 bases, with 7 bases between the two germline ends. The CDR3 is 11 amino acids. In DNA, the CDR3 is TGCGCCAGCAGTCAGGGAGCTGAAGCTTTCTTT. Its translation is CASSQGAEAFF.

This chain connects TRBV5-1 to TRBJ2-2; no clear D. V was trimmed by 0 bases and J by 1 base, leaving 7 bases between them. Germline assignment: CDR1 SGHRS and CDR2 YFSETQ. This CDR3 comprises 15 residues. Here the CDR3 DNA reads TGCGCCAGCAGCTTGGGACCGCAGAACACCGGGGAGCTGTTTTTT. Its protein is CASSLGPQNTGELFF.

The J gene is TRBJ2-5, the V gene TRBV29-1; D might be TRBD2 (6 bases). Germline lookup yields CDR1 SQVTM and CDR2 ANQGSEA. The ends were cut back, 6 bases at V and 3 bases at J, with 17 bases in the middle. The CDR3 spans 14 residues. CDR3 bases: TGCAGCGTCAAACCGGGGCCGGGGGAAGAGACCCAGTACTTC. This gives the protein CSVKPGPGEETQYF.

The chain has TRBV10-3 and TRBJ1-1; 8 bases fit TRBD1. The J segment lost 6 bases and the V segment lost 4 bases, leaving 10 bases of the junction unmatched. The germline V gene has CDR1 ENHRY and CDR2 SYGVKD. This CDR3 comprises 15 residues. The CDR3, as DNA: TGTGCCATCAGTGGAGGAGGACAGGGTGACCCTGAAGCTTTCTTT. It codes for CAISGGGQGDPEAFF.

This clone appeared a few times. The chain has TRBV2 and TRBJ2-5, with D perhaps matching TRBD2 (6 bases). CDR1 and CDR2 (germline): SNHLY, FYNNEI. Trimming shortened V by 10 bases and J by 3 bases, and 15 bases separated the two germline ends. The CDR3 is 13 amino acids. The chain's CDR3 is CATASEAKETQYF. The CDR3 nucleotides are TGTGCCACGGCTAGCGAAGCCAAAGAGACCCAGTACTTC.

The genes are TRBV9 and TRBJ1-1, with TRBD1 as a possible D gene (5 bases). Trimming took off 2 bases at V and 3 bases at J, with 11 bases between the two ends. The V gene's germline CDR1 is SGDLS and CDR2 YYNGEE. This CDR3 region has 14 residues. The CDR3 region has the DNA TGTGCCAGCAGCGTGGGGCGGGCGGACACTGAAGCTTTCTTT. Its protein product is CASSVGRADTEAFF. The full variable domain, with the rest looked up from reference TRBV9 and TRBJ1-1, is DSGVTQTPKHLITATGQRVTLRCSPRSGDLSVYWYQQSLDQGLQFLIQYYNGEERAKGNILERFSAQQFPDLHSELNLSSLELGDSALYFCASSVGRADTEAFFGQGTRLTVV.

The chain couples TRBV7-9 to TRBJ2-7; the match to TRBD2 covers 12 bases. CDR1 and CDR2 (germline): SEHNR, FQNEAQ (reference sequence). The V and J ends lost 5 bases and 3 bases, in that order; junction bases with no gene match: 5. This CDR3 spans 15 amino acids. CDR3 nucleotide sequence: TGTGCCAGCAGCGACCGGACTAGCGGGAACTACGAGCAGTACTTC. Protein sequence: CASSDRTSGNYEQYF.